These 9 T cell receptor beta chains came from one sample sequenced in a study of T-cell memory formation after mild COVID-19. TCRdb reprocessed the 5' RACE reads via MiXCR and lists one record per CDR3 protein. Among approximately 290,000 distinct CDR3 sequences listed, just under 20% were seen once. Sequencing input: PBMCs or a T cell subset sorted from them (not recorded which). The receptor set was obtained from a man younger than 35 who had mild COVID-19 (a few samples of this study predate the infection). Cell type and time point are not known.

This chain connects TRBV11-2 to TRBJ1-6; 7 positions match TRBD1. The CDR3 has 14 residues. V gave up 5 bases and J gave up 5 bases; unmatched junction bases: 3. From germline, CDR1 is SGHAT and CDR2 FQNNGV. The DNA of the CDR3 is TGTGCCAGCAGCCGGGACAGAAATAATTCACCCCTCCACTTT. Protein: CASSRDRNNSPLHF.

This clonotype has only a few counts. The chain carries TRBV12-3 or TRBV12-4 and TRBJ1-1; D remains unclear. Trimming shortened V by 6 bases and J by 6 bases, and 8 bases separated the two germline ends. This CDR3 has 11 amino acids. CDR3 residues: CASSGLSEAFF. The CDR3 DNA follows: TGTGCCAGCAGCGGGCTTTCTGAAGCTTTCTTT.

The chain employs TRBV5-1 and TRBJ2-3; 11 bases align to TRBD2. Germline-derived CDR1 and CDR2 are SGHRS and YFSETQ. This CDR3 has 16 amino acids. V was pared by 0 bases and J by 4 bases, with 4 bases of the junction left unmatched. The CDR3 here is CASSLVGTSGSDTQYF. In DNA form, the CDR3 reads TGCGCCAGCAGCTTGGTGGGGACTAGCGGTTCAGATACGCAGTATTTT.

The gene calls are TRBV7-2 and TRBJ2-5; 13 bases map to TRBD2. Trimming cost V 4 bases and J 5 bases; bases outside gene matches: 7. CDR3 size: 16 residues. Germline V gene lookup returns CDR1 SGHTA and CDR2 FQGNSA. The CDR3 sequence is CASSSRTSGGGETQYF. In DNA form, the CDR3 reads TGTGCCAGCAGCTCCCGGACTAGCGGGGGAGGGGAGACCCAGTACTTC.

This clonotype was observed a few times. Written as DNA, the CDR3 is TGTGCCAGCACCCAGGACAGCCAAGAGACCCAGTACTTC. This codes for CASTQDSQETQYF. The rearrangement joins TRBV28 to TRBJ2-5; maybe TRBD1 (6 bases). V was pared by 7 bases and J by 1 base, with 10 bases between. Germline V lookup: CDR1 MDHEN, CDR2 SYDVKM. This CDR3 comprises 13 residues.

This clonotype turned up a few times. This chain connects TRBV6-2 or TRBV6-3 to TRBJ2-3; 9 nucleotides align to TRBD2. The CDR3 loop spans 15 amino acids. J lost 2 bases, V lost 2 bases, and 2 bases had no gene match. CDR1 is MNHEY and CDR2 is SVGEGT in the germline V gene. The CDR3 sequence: CASSYKRGDTDTQYF. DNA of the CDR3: TGTGCCAGCAGTTACAAGCGGGGGGACACAGATACGCAGTATTTT.

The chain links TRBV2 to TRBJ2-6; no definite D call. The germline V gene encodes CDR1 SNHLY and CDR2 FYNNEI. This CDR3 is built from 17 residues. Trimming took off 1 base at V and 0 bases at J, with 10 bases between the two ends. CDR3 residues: CASSEVGGSSGANVLTF. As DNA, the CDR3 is TGTGCCAGCAGTGAAGTCGGTGGAAGCTCTGGGGCCAACGTCCTGACTTTC. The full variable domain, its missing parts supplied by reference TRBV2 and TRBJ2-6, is EPEVTQTPSHQVTQMGQEVILRCVPISNHLYFYWYRQILGQKVEFLVSFYNNEISEKSEIFDDQFSVERPDGSNFTLKIRSTKLEDSAMYFCASSEVGGSSGANVLTFGAGSRLTVL.

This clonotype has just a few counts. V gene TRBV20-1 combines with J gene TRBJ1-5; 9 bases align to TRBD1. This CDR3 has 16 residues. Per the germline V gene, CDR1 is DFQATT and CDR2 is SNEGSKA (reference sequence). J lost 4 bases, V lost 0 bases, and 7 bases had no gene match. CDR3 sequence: CSARDPGQGLNQPQHF. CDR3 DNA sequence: TGCAGTGCTAGAGATCCGGGACAGGGATTAAATCAGCCCCAGCATTTT.

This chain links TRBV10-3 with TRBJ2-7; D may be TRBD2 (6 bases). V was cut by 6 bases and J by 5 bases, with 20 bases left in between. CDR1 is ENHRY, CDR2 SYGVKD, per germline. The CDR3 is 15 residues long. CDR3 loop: CAIRLGGTASDEQYF. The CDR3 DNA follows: TGTGCCATCAGACTTGGGGGGACGGCTTCGGACGAGCAGTACTTC.